These 8 T cell receptor beta chains originate from one sample sequenced in a study of regulatory T cells in long-lasting Graves disease. Time point of the sample: newly diagnosed GD, antithyroid drugs for less than 3 months. Isolated PBMC RNA provided the starting material for the TCR library. Relying on iRepertoire HTBI primers and Arm-PCR of CDR3 regions, the team built TCR beta libraries. Each CDR3 protein is one row after TCRdb ran MiXCR on the multiplex PCR reads. The sample holds 420,000 or so distinct CDR3 sequences; 16% are singletons and the top ten take 20% to 25%. A further study also used this sample, focusing on T cells in Graves' hyperthyroidism and ophthalmopathy.

The sample in question was peripheral blood mononuclear cells (PBMCs), obtained at new diagnosis, from a patient treated with antithyroid drugs. Receptors were obtained from a woman between 18 and 30 years old with Graves disease.

This clonotype occurred many times. The chain uses TRBV2 and TRBJ2-4; D is possibly TRBD2 (5 bases). The CDR3 is 12 residues long. Germline CDR1 and CDR2: SNHLY and FYNNEI. Trimming pared 6 bases from V and 6 bases from J, leaving 9 bases between. CDR3 sequence reads: CASRGGRNIQYF. The CDR3 coding sequence is TGTGCCAGCAGGGGTGGGAGAAACATTCAGTACTTC.

Points on this clonotype: A clone one base away is much larger, so this may be a read error. The chain is built from TRBV6-1 and TRBJ2-7; TRBD2 is a possible D gene (6 bases). Trimming stripped 2 bases from V and 7 bases from J, with 21 bases between. CDR3 length: 16 residues. The germline CDR1 and CDR2 sequences are MNHNS and SASEGT. Written as DNA, the CDR3 is TGTGCCAGCAGTGAAAGACCCGGGACTGGTTACAATGAGCAGTACTTC. It yields the protein CASSERPGTGYNEQYF.

Points on this clonotype: One base away lies a much larger clone, so this may be a sequencing read error. The chain couples TRBV3-1 to TRBJ2-4, with 12 nucleotides matching TRBD2. V trimming: 0 bases; J trimming: 12 bases; junction bases outside the gene matches: 6. CDR1 is LGHDT and CDR2 is YNNKEL in the germline V gene (reference sequence). This CDR3 has 15 amino acids. Here the CDR3 DNA reads TGTGCCAGCAGCCAAGAGGGGTCTAGCGGGGGGGATCAGTACTTC. Its translation: CASSQEGSSGGDQYF.

This clonotype was seen at least ten times. The rearrangement joins TRBV27 to TRBJ2-1, with D perhaps matching TRBD1 (6 bases). The CDR3 length is 14 residues. V shed 3 bases and J shed 2 bases, with 8 bases lying between them. The germline V gene encodes CDR1 MNHEY and CDR2 SMNVEV (reference sequence). The CDR3 is CASSLGHPYNEQFF. In nucleotides, the CDR3 is TGTGCCAGCAGTTTGGGACATCCCTACAATGAGCAGTTCTTC.

This clonotype showed up many times. This chain connects TRBV7-2 to TRBJ1-2; D gene ambiguous. V was clipped by 5 bases and J by 4 bases, with 20 bases between them. CDR1 SGHTA and CDR2 FQGNSA come from the germline V gene. The CDR3 runs to 16 residues. The CDR3 here is CASSPDGWRTIYGYTF. DNA for the CDR3: TGTGCCAGCAGCCCCGACGGTTGGAGGACTATCTATGGCTACACCTTC.

This clonotype was counted ten times or more. The J gene is TRBJ2-7, the V gene TRBV7-8, with TRBD1 as a possible D gene (7 bases). CDR1 is SGHVS and CDR2 is FQNEAQ in the germline V gene. V was pared by 1 base and J by 6 bases, with 13 bases between. CDR3 length: 14 amino acids. The CDR3 nucleotides are TGTGCCAGCAGCTTAGTGGCTCAGGGGGGCGAGCAGTACTTC. This gives the protein CASSLVAQGGEQYF.

This clonotype showed up many times. This sequence joins TRBV5-1 and TRBJ2-5, with TRBD2 matching over 11 bases. Germline V gene lookup returns CDR1 SGHRS and CDR2 YFSETQ. Trimming cost V 4 bases and J 5 bases; bases outside gene matches: 7. The CDR3 length is 15 residues. CDR3: CASSMSTSGMETQYF. CDR3 bases: TGCGCCAGCAGCATGTCGACTAGCGGGATGGAGACCCAGTACTTC. Drawing the rest from reference TRBV5-1 and TRBJ2-5, the complete variable domain is KAGVTQTPRYLIKTRGQQVTLSCSPISGHRSVSWYQQTPGQGLQFLFEYFSETQRNKGNFPGRFSGRQFSNSRSEMNVSTLELGDSALYLCASSMSTSGMETQYFGPGTRLLVL.

This clonotype was seen at least ten times. The rearrangement joins TRBV9 to TRBJ1-2, with no clear D. V was clipped by 0 bases and J by 0 bases, with 9 bases between them. Per the germline V gene, CDR1 is SGDLS and CDR2 is YYNGEE. The CDR3 runs to 15 residues. CDR3 loop: CASSVGASSNYGYTF. DNA for the CDR3: TGTGCCAGCAGCGTAGGGGCCTCCTCTAACTATGGCTACACCTTC.